A selection of T cell receptor beta chains follows, all from one sample in a study of T-cell reconstitution after alpha-beta-depleted transplantation in children. TCRdb ran MiXCR on the PCR reads and lists one entry per CDR3 protein. Here the sample spans 500,000 or so distinct CDR3 sequences, 30% to 35% being singletons. Sequencing was performed on PBMCs from the stem cell graft donor, taken from the stem cell graft. Receptors were obtained from a human donor who donated a stem cell graft to a child with aplastic anemia. Both conserved end residues are part of each CDR3. Fields, in order: clone size, V gene, J gene, D gene, CDR3 DNA, CDR3 protein. The D gene is left open where the match is weak. Clone size is shown for a subset of rows, as once, few, many or a class of expanded clone.

NA	TRBV6-5	TRBJ1-1	NA	TGTGCCAGCAGTTACTCGGGGGGGAACCTCCCGAACACTGAAGCTTTCTTT	CASSYSGGNLPNTEAFF
NA	TRBV7-2	TRBJ1-5	NA	TGTGCCAGCAGCTTAATTGCGGGGGTTCGTGGGCAGCCCCAGCATTTT	CASSLIAGVRGQPQHF
few	TRBV4-1	TRBJ2-3	NA	TGCGCCAGCAGCCAAGGTGGGAGGAGCACAGATACGCAGTATTTT	CASSQGGRSTDTQYF
NA	TRBV7-2	TRBJ2-4	NA	TGTGCCAGCAGCAATCGGGGAATAGCCAAAAACATTCAGTACTTC	CASSNRGIAKNIQYF
once	TRBV7-2	TRBJ1-1	NA	TGTGCCAGCAGCTTTTCTCCTACGGGCACTGAGGCTTTCTTT	CASSFSPTGTEAFF
NA	TRBV25-1	TRBJ2-7	NA	TGTGCCAGCAGTGATGGGGCAGACCCGACCGACGAGCAGTACTTC	CASSDGADPTDEQYF
NA	TRBV4-1	TRBJ2-1	TRBD2	TGCGCCAGCAGCCAAGAGTGGACTAGCGGCTACAATGAGCAGTTCTTC	CASSQEWTSGYNEQFF
few	TRBV12-3/TRBV12-4	TRBJ2-2	TRBD2	TGTGCCAGCATCCCGTGGGCTAGCGGTTACACCGGGGAGCTGTTTTTT	CASIPWASGYTGELFF
many	TRBV20-1	TRBJ2-1	TRBD2	TGCAGTGCTAGAGTAAGCGGGAGGGTGAATGAGCAGTTCTTC	CSARVSGRVNEQFF
NA	TRBV7-2	TRBJ1-1	NA	TGTGCCAGCAGCGTGGACTGGAACACTGAAGCTTTCTTT	CASSVDWNTEAFF
few	TRBV7-6	TRBJ1-3	TRBD1	TGTGCCAGCAGCTCCCGTATCGGGACAGGCGCCTCTGGAAACACCATATATTTT	CASSSRIGTGASGNTIYF
NA	TRBV27	TRBJ2-1	TRBD1	TGTGCCAGCTCCCTCCCAGGGACAGGGGAGTACAATGAGCAGTTCTTC	CASSLPGTGEYNEQFF
NA	TRBV20-1	TRBJ2-2	TRBD1	TGCAGTGCCAGCGGCAGGGGGCGCGACACCGGGGAGCTGTTTTTT	CSASGRGRDTGELFF
few	TRBV20-1	TRBJ1-3	NA	TGCAGTGCTCGCAGCTCTGGAAACACCATATATTTT	CSARSSGNTIYF
few	TRBV27	TRBJ2-1	NA	TGTGCCAGCAGCGGACTATCTCACAATGAGCAGTTCTTC	CASSGLSHNEQFF
few	TRBV30	TRBJ2-2	TRBD2	TGTGCCTGGAGGCCAATCGGGGGGGCCGGGGAGCTGTTTTTT	CAWRPIGGAGELFF
once	TRBV19	TRBJ1-5	TRBD1	TGTGCCAGTAGTTCGCCGCGGGACAGAACTAGCAATCAGCCCCAGCATTTT	CASSSPRDRTSNQPQHF
NA	TRBV6-2/TRBV6-3	TRBJ2-7	NA	TGTGCCAGCACCGACGGGGTCCTACCCTACGAGCAGTACTTC	CASTDGVLPYEQYF
few	TRBV20-1	TRBJ2-3	NA	TGCATATGGAGGAGCACAGATACGCAGTATTTT	CIWRSTDTQYF
few	TRBV7-2	TRBJ2-1	NA	TGTGCCAGCAGCTTATTGCGGAACAATGAGCAGTTCTTC	CASSLLRNNEQFF
few	TRBV5-1	TRBJ1-1	NA	TGCGCCAGCAGCTTCTCCGGAGTTGCCACTGAAGCTTTCTTT	CASSFSGVATEAFF
few	TRBV12-3/TRBV12-4	TRBJ1-1	NA	TGTGCCAGCAGAAATTCCGGGACCCCGCGGACTGAAGCTTTCTTT	CASRNSGTPRTEAFF
NA	TRBV11-2	TRBJ1-5	NA	TGTGCCAGCAGAACAAGGAAGAATCAGCCCCAGCATTTT	CASRTRKNQPQHF
NA	TRBV5-4	TRBJ1-1	TRBD1	TGTGCCAGCAGCCCAGACAGGGGGAGTACTGAAGCTTTCTTT	CASSPDRGSTEAFF
few	TRBV28	TRBJ2-7	NA	TGTGCCGCCCAGGACACCCTCTACGAGCAGTACTTC	CAAQDTLYEQYF
NA	TRBV20-1	TRBJ2-7	TRBD2	TGCAGTGCTAGAATCGGGGGGAAGAACTACGAGCAGTACTTC	CSARIGGKNYEQYF
once	TRBV4-3	TRBJ2-5	TRBD2	TGCGCCAGCAGCCCAGCGGCGGGACTAGCGGCGGAGACCCAGTACTTC	CASSPAAGLAAETQYF
few	TRBV29-1	TRBJ1-1	NA	TGCAGCGTTGCCCCTTCTGGGAACACTGAAGCTTTCTTT	CSVAPSGNTEAFF
NA	TRBV4-3	TRBJ2-2	TRBD2	TGCGCCAGCAGCCAAGATCCCTTACTAGCGGGCAACACCGGGGAGCTGTTTTTT	CASSQDPLLAGNTGELFF
once	TRBV19	TRBJ1-4	NA	TGTGCCAGTAGTCCAGCCGGGACTGAGAATGAAAAACTGTTTTTT	CASSPAGTENEKLFF
NA	TRBV5-5	TRBJ2-1	NA	TGTGCCAGCAGCCACGACAGGTATGAGCAGTTCTTC	CASSHDRYEQFF
NA	TRBV9	TRBJ2-7	NA	TGTGCCAGCAGCGTAGGAAACACGGGCCCATTGACCTACGAGCAGTACTTC	CASSVGNTGPLTYEQYF
NA	TRBV14	TRBJ2-2	TRBD1	TGTGCCAGCAGCCTACGGACAGGGACGAACACCGGGGAGCTGTTTTTT	CASSLRTGTNTGELFF
NA	TRBV12-3/TRBV12-4	TRBJ2-1	TRBD2	TGTGCCAGCAGTACGAGCGGGAGGGCCGCGAATGAGCAGTTCTTC	CASSTSGRAANEQFF
NA	TRBV6-1	TRBJ1-6	NA	TGTGCCAGCAGACCCGGGACGGAGGCTAATTCACCCCTCCACTTT	CASRPGTEANSPLHF
few	TRBV7-6	TRBJ2-1	NA	TGTGCCAGCAGCGCGCAAGGGGGGTTGAGCTCCTACAATGAGCAGTTCTTC	CASSAQGGLSSYNEQFF
few	TRBV3-1	TRBJ2-3	TRBD2	TGTGCCAGCAGCCAAGGGTGGCGGGAGGACACAGATACGCAGTATTTT	CASSQGWREDTDTQYF
few	TRBV7-2	TRBJ1-2	NA	TGTGCCAGCAGCCCAGCCGGGGGGCCTAACTATGGCTACACCTTC	CASSPAGGPNYGYTF
NA	TRBV25-1	TRBJ2-7	NA	TGTGCCAGCAGTGAGGGTAACTACGAGCAGTACTTC	CASSEGNYEQYF
few	TRBV28	TRBJ2-4	NA	TGTGCCAGCAGTTTACACGGGACAGCCAAAAACATTCAGTACTTC	CASSLHGTAKNIQYF
few	TRBV5-1	TRBJ2-1	NA	TGCGCCAGCACCCTCGGGGGAGAGTACAATGAGCAGTTCTTC	CASTLGGEYNEQFF
many	TRBV7-7	TRBJ2-1	TRBD2	TGTGCCAGCAGCCCCTGGACTAGCGGGGGCAATGAGCAGTTCTTC	CASSPWTSGGNEQFF
NA	TRBV29-1	TRBJ2-1	NA	TGCAGCGTCGATCTAGCTTACAATGAGCAGTTCTTC	CSVDLAYNEQFF
few	TRBV27	TRBJ2-7	TRBD2	TGTGCCAGCAGTTTGACTAGCGGGGGTGCTATCTACGAGCAGTACTTC	CASSLTSGGAIYEQYF
NA	TRBV11-3	TRBJ2-3	TRBD2	TGTGCCAGCAGCTTAGAGTCTAGCGGCGGGGGAGATACGCAGTATTTT	CASSLESSGGGDTQYF
NA	TRBV6-5	TRBJ1-2	NA	TGTGCCAGCAGTTATGGAGTTAACTATGGCTACACCTTC	CASSYGVNYGYTF
NA	TRBV5-1	TRBJ2-2	NA	TGCGCCAGCAGCTTGCGACCCCCGAGGGAAATCGGGGAGCTGTTTTTT	CASSLRPPREIGELFF
few	TRBV20-1	TRBJ2-1	TRBD2	TGCAGTGCTGGGGGTAGTGCGGGAGGACCCTACAATGAGCAGTTCTTC	CSAGGSAGGPYNEQFF
NA	TRBV2	TRBJ1-5	TRBD1	TGTGCCAGCTGCGCCCTGGGACAGAATCAGCCCCAGCATTTT	CASCALGQNQPQHF
NA	TRBV30	TRBJ2-2	NA	TGTGCCTGGCGGTTTTCCGGGGAGCTGTTTTTT	CAWRFSGELFF
NA	TRBV6-4	TRBJ2-1	TRBD2	TGTGCCAGCAGTGACTCCGTGGGGAGGGCTGATGAGCAGTTCTTC	CASSDSVGRADEQFF
NA	TRBV29-1	TRBJ2-1	TRBD1	TGCAGCGTTGAAGGAACACCCGGACAGGGGTTAGGTACTGAGCAGTTCTTC	CSVEGTPGQGLGTEQFF
NA	TRBV6-2/TRBV6-3	TRBJ2-1	TRBD2	TGTGCCAGCACTCCCCCGGCCCCGGGACTAGGGGCCTTTTGGGGCGGATACAATGAGCAGTTCTTC	CASTPPAPGLGAFWGGYNEQFF
few	TRBV2	TRBJ1-1	NA	TGTGCCAGCAGGGCGGGTGGGAACACTGAAGCTTTCTTT	CASRAGGNTEAFF
few	TRBV11-3	TRBJ2-1	TRBD2	TGTGCCAGCAGCTTAGGCGCGGGAGAGGGGTACAATGAGCAGTTCTTC	CASSLGAGEGYNEQFF
NA	TRBV12-3/TRBV12-4	TRBJ2-1	NA	TGTGCCAGCAGTGCTACCCCGCCCCCGTACAATGAGCAGTTCTTC	CASSATPPPYNEQFF
few	TRBV9	TRBJ2-5	NA	TGTGCCAGCAGCGCAGCCCCGGGCCAAGAGACCCAGTACTTC	CASSAAPGQETQYF
NA	TRBV7-2	TRBJ2-3	NA	TGTGCCAGCAGCTCCTATCGGGCAGCTAGCACAGATACGCAGTATTTT	CASSSYRAASTDTQYF
few	TRBV7-2	TRBJ2-3	TRBD1	TGTGCCAGCAGCCTAGACAGGGCCAGCGATACGCAGTATTTT	CASSLDRASDTQYF
NA	TRBV28	TRBJ2-7	NA	TGTGCCAGCAGTCCGCTTCCTGGGGAGCAGTACTTC	CASSPLPGEQYF